Shown below are 29 T cell receptor beta chains from a single sample sequenced in a study of cytomegalovirus exposure and HLA in healthy donors. The PCR made use of 60 Vbeta and 13 Jbeta primers. The repertoire was sequenced with immunoSEQ multiplex PCR; TCRdb's copy has only in-frame clones and lacks some. The sample contains 95,000 to 110,000 clones, less than 80% of which appear only once. What was sequenced was PBMCs. The receptors were sampled from a man aged 30 to 45 in good health and CMV-seronegative.

V usage is TRBV7-2 and J usage is TRBJ2-3, with 14 bases aligning to TRBD2. CDR3 size: 19 residues. V was pared by 5 bases and J by 4 bases, with 14 bases of the junction left unmatched. CDR1 and CDR2 from the germline V gene are SGHTA and FQGNSA. CDR3 nucleotides: TGTGCCAGCAGCACGGGACTAGCGGGAGTCATTTTTGGCGCAGATACGCAGTATTTT. Encoded protein: CASSTGLAGVIFGADTQYF.

This clone was picked up one time. The chain links TRBV19 to TRBJ2-5; 7 bases fit TRBD2. The J call may be wrong; the DNA end is better matched by TRBJ2-7. Germline-derived CDR1 and CDR2 are LNHDA and SQIVND (reference sequence). The CDR3 totals 16 residues. CDR3 protein: CASSLSKTSASYEQYF. The CDR3 coding sequence is TGTGCCAGTAGTTTATCAAAAACTAGCGCCTCCTACGAGCAGTACTTC.

This clone was detected once. The genes are TRBV6-6 and TRBJ2-6; D perhaps matches TRBD2 (7 bases). Germline V gene sequence: CDR1 MNHNY, CDR2 SVGAGI (reference sequence). The CDR3 totals 16 residues. V was clipped by 6 bases and J by 4 bases, with 16 bases between them. The CDR3 DNA is TGTGCCAGCAGCTATACAGGGAGGGGCGGGGCCAACGTCCTGACTTTC. It codes for CASSYTGRGGANVLTF.

The gene calls are TRBV7-2 and TRBJ2-5; the D gene is possibly TRBD1 (5 bases). Trimming took 5 bases from V and 1 from J, leaving 11 bases between them. This CDR3 contains 14 residues. CDR1 is SGHTA and CDR2 is FQGNSA in the germline V gene. The CDR3 protein is CASSRARVQETQYF. Here the CDR3 DNA reads TGTGCCAGCAGCCGAGCCAGGGTCCAAGAGACCCAGTACTTC.

This chain links TRBV28 with TRBJ1-5, with D unresolved. The V end was cut by 7 bases, the J end by 0 bases, with 10 bases between. Germline loops: CDR1 MDHEN, CDR2 SYDVKM. The CDR3 covers 14 residues. The CDR3, as DNA: TGTGCCAGCAACGGGATTCATAGCAATCAGCCCCAGCATTTT. Protein: CASNGIHSNQPQHF.

The V call is TRBV11-2, the J call TRBJ2-1, with 7 positions matching TRBD2. The CDR3 loop spans 14 amino acids. Germline-derived CDR1 and CDR2 are SGHAT and FQNNGV. V shed 4 bases and J 2 bases; nucleotides not matched to a gene: 2. The CDR3 DNA sequence: TGTGCCAGCAGCTGGACTAGGACCTACAATGAGCAGTTCTTC. This codes for CASSWTRTYNEQFF.

This clone came up once. V usage is TRBV11-3 and J usage is TRBJ2-5; D gene unclear. Germline V lookup: CDR1 SGHNT, CDR2 YENEEA. The CDR3 loop spans 13 amino acids. Between the trimmed V and J ends, which lost 8 bases and 0 bases, there was a span of 10 bases. The CDR3 DNA reads TGTGCCAGCTCGGTACAGTACCAAGAGACCCAGTACTTC. Protein sequence: CASSVQYQETQYF.

The chain has TRBV5-1 and TRBJ1-1, with a possible D match to TRBD1 (6 bases). Germline CDR1 is SGHRS and CDR2 is YFSETQ. The CDR3 is 14 amino acids. V was shortened by 2 bases and J by 5 bases, with 13 bases between the two germline ends. DNA for the CDR3: TGCGCCAGCAGCTTTCAGGGGAGTAGGACTGAAGCTTTCTTT. It is translated as CASSFQGSRTEAFF.

The V and J genes are TRBV7-7 and TRBJ2-2, with D perhaps TRBD1 (5 bases). The CDR3 is 15 residues long. The ends were cut back, 5 bases at V and 0 bases at J, with 10 bases in the middle. CDR1 and CDR2 (germline): SSHAT, FNYEAQ (reference sequence). The CDR3: CASSQGRTNTGELFF. The CDR3 nucleotides read TGTGCCAGCAGCCAGGGTAGGACGAACACCGGGGAGCTGTTTTTT.

The chain uses TRBV4-1 and TRBJ2-7; 7 bases match TRBD1. The CDR3 covers 15 residues. In germline, CDR1 is MGHRA, CDR2 YSYEKL. Losses at the gene ends were 1 base for V and 2 bases for J; bases not matched to a gene: 5. DNA of the CDR3: TGCGCCAGCAGCCAAGGGACAGGCTATACCTACGAGCAGTACTTC. Its translation: CASSQGTGYTYEQYF.

This clone appeared once. This rearrangement joins TRBV11-2 to TRBJ2-7; possible D gene TRBD2, 6 bases. This CDR3 contains 14 residues. The V end was cut by 4 bases, the J end by 6 bases, with 16 bases between. CDR1 SGHAT and CDR2 FQNNGV come from the germline V gene. CDR3 in DNA: TGTGCCAGCAGCTATGTCGCGGGGCACGTCGAGCAGTACTTC. It encodes CASSYVAGHVEQYF.

The V and J genes are TRBV6-1 and TRBJ2-1; TRBD1 aligns across 9 bases. This CDR3 comprises 11 residues. Per the germline V gene, CDR1 is MNHNS and CDR2 is SASEGT. Trimming removed 5 bases from V and 14 bases from J; junction bases left unmatched: 4. The chain's CDR3 is CASSIRQGEFF. CDR3 nucleotide sequence: TGTGCCAGCAGTATCCGACAGGGGGAGTTCTTC.

The chain uses TRBV10-3 and TRBJ1-5, with D tentatively TRBD1 (6 bases). The germline V and J ends were trimmed by 2 bases and 5 bases, with 10 bases remaining between them. From germline, CDR1 is ENHRY and CDR2 SYGVKD. The CDR3 extends over 14 amino acids. This CDR3 is CAISETSGDQPQHF. The CDR3 DNA sequence: TGTGCCATCAGTGAGACGTCAGGGGATCAGCCCCAGCATTTT.

This clone was detected only a few times. CDR3 DNA: TGTGCCTCTACAGGGGGGGGCGAGCAGTACTTC. It yields the protein CASTGGGEQYF. This chain joins TRBV27 and TRBJ2-7, with a tentative D call TRBD1 (8 bases). Per germline, CDR1 MNHEY and CDR2 SMNVEV (reference sequence). With 11 bases removed from V and 6 bases from J, the gap between germline ends came to 14 bases. The CDR3 loop spans 11 amino acids.

The rearrangement joins TRBV2 to TRBJ2-7; 9 bases agree with TRBD1. Germline-derived CDR1 and CDR2 are SNHLY and FYNNEI. The CDR3 extends over 14 amino acids. Trimming cost V 6 bases and J 2 bases; bases outside gene matches: 5. The DNA for the CDR3 is TGTGCCAGCAGAGGACAGGGGACAACCTACGAGCAGTACTTC. It translates to CASRGQGTTYEQYF.

The chain is built from TRBV5-1 and TRBJ2-1, with TRBD2 identical over 9 bases. CDR3 length: 12 residues. Germline trimming cut 6 bases from V and 14 bases from J; bases unmatched to any gene: 9. CDR1 is SGHRS, CDR2 YFSETQ, per germline. The CDR3 sequence: CASKLAGDVEFF. For the CDR3, the DNA is TGCGCCAGCAAGTTAGCGGGAGATGTGGAGTTCTTC.

The chain couples TRBV6-1 to TRBJ1-1, with 8 nucleotides matching TRBD1. Germline assignment: CDR1 MNHNS and CDR2 SASEGT. With 6 bases clipped from V and 8 bases from J, the junction kept 2 bases outside the gene matches. The CDR3 length is 11 residues. The CDR3 sequence: CASRRTGEAFF. CDR3 coding DNA: TGTGCCAGCAGAAGGACAGGGGAAGCTTTCTTT.

The chain joins TRBV7-8 to TRBJ2-7, with 7 bases lining up with TRBD2. CDR1 is SGHVS and CDR2 is FQNEAQ in the germline V gene. The CDR3 length is 14 residues. V lost 5 bases, J lost 3 bases, and 7 bases stayed unmatched. For the CDR3, the DNA is TGTGCCAGCAGCCGGGAGGCTGGGGTCTACGAGCAGTACTTC. As protein: CASSREAGVYEQYF. The whole variable domain, filled in from reference TRBV7-8 and TRBJ2-7, reads GAGVSQSPRYKVAKRGQDVALRCDPISGHVSLFWYQQALGQGPEFLTYFQNEAQLDKSGLPSDRFFAERPEGSVSTLKIQRTQQEDSAVYLCASSREAGVYEQYFGPGTRLTVT.

The chain combines TRBV19 with TRBJ1-1; the match to TRBD1 covers 7 bases. Germline trimming cut 3 bases from V and 2 bases from J; bases unmatched to any gene: 6. The germline V gene has CDR1 LNHDA and CDR2 SQIVND (reference sequence). There are 15 residues in the CDR3. The CDR3 reads CASSMGQSINTEAFF. The DNA of the CDR3 is TGTGCCAGTAGTATGGGACAGTCGATTAACACTGAAGCTTTCTTT.

CDR3 sequence: CASRAANTGELFF. CDR3 coding DNA: TGTGCCAGCAGAGCGGCGAACACCGGGGAGCTGTTTTTT. The V and J genes are TRBV28 and TRBJ2-2, with D maybe TRBD2 (5 bases). This CDR3 region has 13 residues. The V and J ends lost 6 bases and 0 bases respectively, with 5 bases between them. Germline values: CDR1 MDHEN, CDR2 SYDVKM. The complete variable domain, with remaining parts taken from reference TRBV28 and TRBJ2-2, reads DVKVTQSSRYLVKRTGEKVFLECVQDMDHENMFWYRQDPGLGLRLIYFSYDVKMKEKGDIPEGYSVSREKKERFSLILESASTNQTSMYLCASRAANTGELFFGEGSRLTVL.

This clone was seen just once. V and J are TRBV30 and TRBJ1-1; 8 positions agree with TRBD1. This CDR3 is 13 amino acids long. In germline, CDR1 is GTSNPN, CDR2 SVGIG (reference sequence). The V and J ends lost 1 base and 6 bases, in that order; junction bases with no gene match: 4. The CDR3 DNA is TGTGCCTGGAGTGGGCAGGGGGCTTCTGAAGCTTTCTTT. Encoded protein: CAWSGQGASEAFF.

The chain recombines TRBV5-1 with TRBJ1-5, with TRBD1 identical over 9 bases. This CDR3 spans 16 amino acids. Losses at the gene ends were 0 bases for V and 4 bases for J; bases not matched to a gene: 5. Germline lookup yields CDR1 SGHRS and CDR2 YFSETQ. For the CDR3, the DNA is TGCGCCAGCAGCTTGGGGACAGGGGTCTTTAATCAGCCCCAGCATTTT. It is translated as CASSLGTGVFNQPQHF.

This clone was counted only a few times. This chain joins TRBV14 and TRBJ2-5, with 7 bases lining up with TRBD2. The CDR3 has 16 residues. The V and J ends lost 1 base and 5 bases, in that order; junction bases with no gene match: 10. Germline V lookup: CDR1 SGHDN, CDR2 FVKESK. The CDR3 DNA sequence: TGTGCCAGCAGCCAAGGGGCCCGGGTCGGGAGGGAGACCCAGTACTTC. Its protein product is CASSQGARVGRETQYF.

The rearrangement links TRBV5-1 to TRBJ2-1, with 15 nucleotides matching TRBD2. The CDR3 totals 18 residues. CDR1 SGHRS and CDR2 YFSETQ come from the germline V gene. The V and J ends lost 8 bases and 0 bases, in that order; junction bases with no gene match: 9. The CDR3 DNA reads TGCGCCAGTCGACCTCTGGGACTAGCGGGGGGCTCCTACAATGAGCAGTTCTTC. This sequence encodes CASRPLGLAGGSYNEQFF.

J is TRBJ1-2 and V is TRBV9; TRBD1 matches 9 bases. Germline assignment: CDR1 SGDLS and CDR2 YYNGEE. The CDR3 length is 14 residues. V shed 4 bases, J shed 7 bases, and the junction held 8 bases outside the gene matches. This CDR3 is CASSRDRDVFGYTF. The CDR3 nucleotides read TGTGCCAGCAGCCGGGACAGGGATGTCTTTGGCTACACCTTC.

V usage is TRBV11-2 and J usage is TRBJ2-7; possible D gene TRBD2, 6 bases. This CDR3 has 14 residues. The V end was cut by 7 bases, the J end by 6 bases, with 19 bases between. Per germline, CDR1 SGHAT and CDR2 FQNNGV. CDR3 bases: TGTGCCAGCACGCCGGCGGACTACCTCCGCGAGCAGTACTTC. Translated: CASTPADYLREQYF. Filled out from reference TRBV11-2 and TRBJ2-7, the complete variable domain reads EAGVAQSPRYKIIEKRQSVAFWCNPISGHATLYWYQQILGQGPKLLIQFQNNGVVDDSQLPKDRFSAERLKGVDSTLKIQPAKLEDSAVYLCASTPADYLREQYFGPGTRLTVT.

CDR3: CASSSSSYEQYF. DNA of the CDR3: TGTGCCAGCAGCTCTAGCTCCTACGAGCAGTACTTC. The rearrangement uses TRBV5-4 and TRBJ2-7; no firm D call. This CDR3 spans 12 amino acids. V gave up 3 bases and J gave up 0 bases, with 4 bases separating them. Germline CDR1 is SGHNT and CDR2 is YYREEE (reference sequence). The full variable domain, in which reference TRBV5-4 and TRBJ2-7 provide the parts outside the CDR3, is ETGVTQSPTHLIKTRGQQVTLRCSSQSGHNTVSWYQQALGQGPQFIFQYYREEENGRGNFPPRFSGLQFPNYSSELNVNALELDDSALYLCASSSSSYEQYFGPGTRLTVT.

This clone was observed a handful of times. This sequence joins TRBV30 and TRBJ2-7; D is ambiguous. CDR1 and CDR2 from the germline V gene are GTSNPN and SVGIG (reference sequence). This CDR3 is built from 12 residues. Trimming took off 1 base at V and 4 bases at J, with 8 bases between the two ends. The CDR3 coding sequence is TGTGCCTGGAGTGCCACTCAATACGAGCAGTACTTC. Amino acids: CAWSATQYEQYF.

The chain combines TRBV7-9 with TRBJ2-7, with 9 bases fitting TRBD1. The CDR3 consists of 14 residues. V was pared by 3 bases and J by 4 bases, with 4 bases of the junction left unmatched. Germline V gene lookup returns CDR1 SEHNR and CDR2 FQNEAQ (reference sequence). The CDR3 bases are TGTGCCAGCAGCTTCGGGACAGGGTGGTACGAGCAGTACTTC. Translated, it gives CASSFGTGWYEQYF.